Sequencing of this T cell receptor beta chain was carried out in a study of PD-1 blockade in classical Hodgkin lymphoma (dated by TCRdb to the early 2020s). Regarding the study in general: Nivolumab dosing was 3 mg/kg intravenously every 2 weeks, continuing until either disease progression or unacceptable toxicity. To define a peripheral blood immune signature of response to PD-1 blockade in classical Hodgkin lymphoma, the study combined TCR beta sequencing with CyTOF. Results and caveats for the whole study, not just this receptor: By C4D1, a significant rise was seen in CD4+ TCR diversity but not in CD8+ TCR diversity (p=0.0027 vs p=0.16), and the rise was most apparent among complete responders (p=0.02). Diversity was lower in patients who began nivolumab less than 1 year after ASCT, so these patients were left out of later analyses to avoid confounding by immune reconstitution. Baseline TCR diversity was reported as lower in newly diagnosed patients than in healthy donors, and lower still in relapsed/refractory patients. The study was limited to a single clinical trial cohort, and causes of repertoire differences, possibly disease activity or prior therapy, remained undefined. Trial patients achieving complete response had baseline diversity similar to newly diagnosed patients, whereas partial responders and progressors had significantly lower diversity.

With respect to this clone: Its antigen remains unidentified. Base qualities are missing; no much larger clone stands one base away.

Explained via the paper, the time point label denotes: cycle 4 day 1 (C4D1), after 5 to 7 weeks of nivolumab. All trial patients had relapsed after autologous stem cell transplantation, with cohorts A, B and C differing in prior brentuximab vedotin exposure. A total of more than 55 patients with relapsed/refractory classical Hodgkin lymphoma made up the trial cohort, and each patient's best overall response was complete response, partial response or progressive disease. Trial patients were treated with single-agent nivolumab in the multi-cohort phase II CheckMate 205 trial. An independent review committee assessed best overall response by applying the 2007 International Working Group response criteria. Trial PBMCs were collected immediately before nivolumab initiation (C1D1) and during therapy at cycle 2 day 1 and cycle 4 day 1. Peripheral blood was collected in 8 mL Vacutainer Cell Preparation Tubes, from which PBMCs were isolated by centrifugation and then cryopreserved.

CDR3 length: 15 amino acids, cysteine to phenylalanine. Only the CDR3 DNA is retained, 45 bases long and in frame from the first base. The germline V gene supplies CDR1 SGHTS and CDR2 YDEGEE. V was cut back by 7 bases and J by 5 bases, leaving a gap of 21 bases between them. Genomic DNA was isolated using the Qiagen DNeasy kit from unsorted PBMCs as well as from negatively selected CD4+ and CD8+ fractions. TCR beta CDR3 regions were amplified by immunoSEQ multiplex PCR using primers annealing to V and J segments. A synthetic immune receptor repertoire was used to minimize amplification bias, and any residual bias was removed computationally once sequencing was done. Per the source publication's procedure: Custom Python scripts were used to quantify repertoire diversity as the Shannon entropy index. The unsorted, CD4+ and CD8+ repertoires were each analyzed separately, with the exception of combined analyses, where CD4+ and CD8+ sequences were merged in silico. A clone counted as expanded when the clone's frequency after treatment rose at least 2-fold relative to C1D1, and clones undetected at baseline were given a pseudocount of 0.5. Singleton clones were defined as clones with 0 or 1 copy at C1D1, and non-singleton clones were defined as clones with 2 or more copies. Clones expanded in unsorted samples were labelled as CD4+, CD8+ or unknown by matching protein sequences in sorted samples from the same patient. Wilcoxon tests on paired samples were used to test changes in diversity from C1D1 to C4D1. In its TCRdb copy, this immuneACCESS table keeps in-frame sequences only and misses some clones. Where compared with another copy, unresolved V genes explain less than half of these, and the others have no known cause. The D gene and trimming were derived from the DNA, and the V and J assignments and clone size from that table. The sample table records approximately 21,000 clones; 60% to 80% of these occur just once. The ten top clones hold 15% to 20% of the sample.

The rearrangement joined TRBV5-8 to TRBJ2-5; the D region possibly corresponds to TRBD2 (7 bases align). The receptor was derived from a human donor with classical Hodgkin lymphoma. The source was peripheral blood mononuclear cells (PBMCs), collected before the fourth cycle of nivolumab. The CDR3 in this case is CASAGWGGPRETQYF. Here is the DNA: TGTGCCAGCGCGGGATGGGGGGGGCCTAGGGAGACCCAGTACTTC.